This T cell receptor beta chain was sequenced for a study of T cells in Graves' hyperthyroidism and ophthalmopathy. The germline CDR1 and CDR2 sequences are SNHLY and FYNNEI. CDR3 size: 15 residues. Whole-study results and caveats: Most thyroid clonotypes expanded above 0.001 were also detected in blood.

A note on this clonotype: What it binds is unknown.

The CDR3 regions of TCR beta were amplified from RNA transcripts. First-round RT-PCR targeting the TCR CDR3 was performed with the HTBI primer set. TCRdb fed the multiplex PCR reads into MiXCR, producing one record per CDR3 protein. This table holds about 610,000 distinct CDR3 sequences, just over 45% found once. The chain has TRBV2 and TRBJ2-5; TRBD2 matches at 7 bases. With the DNA end fitting TRBJ2-3 better, the J assignment may be wrong. This receptor was obtained from a woman between 18 and 30 years old with Graves' hyperthyroidism. Sequencing input: peripheral blood or thyroid tissue (not recorded which). The CDR3 loop is CASSEYAGAGDTQYF. The CDR3 DNA reads TGTGCCAGCAGTGAATATGCGGGAGCGGGAGATACGCAGTATTTT.